This record looks at one T cell receptor beta chain sequence and its context. These data belong to a study of blood T cell repertoires in COVID-19. This CDR3 region has 19 residues. V was shortened by 4 bases and J by 9 bases, with 27 bases between the two germline ends. Germline V gene lookup returns CDR1 KGHDR and CDR2 SFDVKD. The data were produced by immunoSEQ multiplex PCR, yet TCRdb's version contains in-frame clones alone and is incomplete. The table shows about 66,000 clones, with about 86% occurring only once. The receptor was derived from a man aged 50 or older with active COVID-19. The sample taken for sequencing was peripheral blood. The chain couples TRBV24-1 to TRBJ1-6, with D possibly TRBD1 on 6 matching bases. The CDR3 is CATSDKGQYLLRDGSPLHF. The CDR3, as DNA: TGTGCCACCAGTGACAAGGGACAATATCTCCTACGGGACGGTTCACCCCTCCACTTT.